This entry describes one TCR beta chain. The sample comes from a study of cytomegalovirus exposure and HLA in healthy donors. CDR1 and CDR2 (germline): SGHNT, YYREEE (reference sequence). The ends were cut back, 4 bases at V and 8 bases at J, with 9 bases in the middle. The CDR3 consists of 12 residues. In the PCR, 60 Vbeta and 13 Jbeta primers were used. Profiled with immunoSEQ multiplex PCR; TCRdb holds only in-frame clones, not every one. The table lists about 150,000 clones, 60% to 85% of them singletons. Sequencing was performed on PBMCs. This chain links TRBV5-4 with TRBJ1-4; D remains unclear. The sequence derives from a man between 35 and 55 years old in good health and CMV-seronegative. CDR3 coding DNA: TGTGCCAGCAGCCTTATCGGGGAAAAACTGTTTTTT. It codes for CASSLIGEKLFF. The full variable domain, with the rest looked up from reference TRBV5-4 and TRBJ1-4, is ETGVTQSPTHLIKTRGQQVTLRCSSQSGHNTVSWYQQALGQGPQFIFQYYREEENGRGNFPPRFSGLQFPNYSSELNVNALELDDSALYLCASSLIGEKLFFGSGTQLSVL.